This T cell receptor beta chain was sequenced in a study of technical replicates of blood from several donors. This clone was seen a handful of times. Losses at the gene ends were 1 base for V and 3 bases for J; bases not matched to a gene: 6. The CDR3 extends over 16 amino acids. Germline CDR1 and CDR2: GTSNPN and SVGIG (reference sequence). Clones were read by immunoSEQ multiplex PCR, and TCRdb kept only the in-frame ones, dropping some. The sample records roughly 80,000 clones, around 90% being singletons. This TCR was recovered from a human donor in good health. The V and J genes are TRBV30 and TRBJ2-2, with 9 bases fitting TRBD1. Sequencing input: T cells isolated from PBMCs. The CDR3 here is CAWSAGTGLYTGELFF. As DNA, the CDR3 is TGTGCCTGGAGTGCGGGGACAGGGCTTTACACCGGGGAGCTGTTTTTT.